These 12 T cell receptor beta chains were all obtained from the same sample, sequenced in a study of T cells after posttransplantation cyclophosphamide. The assay was immunoSEQ multiplex PCR, and TCRdb's table has in-frame clones only and misses some. The repertoire includes 47,000 or so clones, roughly 92% of them detected once, and roughly 2.9% sits in the top ten. Sequenced input: PBMCs. The receptor source for this set is a woman aged 45-59 years in good health and a related stem cell transplant donor.

The chain combines TRBV29-1 with TRBJ1-1; 7 bases align to TRBD1. The V and J ends lost 6 bases and 3 bases, in that order; junction bases with no gene match: 7. Germline-derived CDR1 and CDR2 are SQVTM and ANQGSEA. This CDR3 has 13 residues. Here the CDR3 reads CSVGEGAYTEAFF. CDR3 coding DNA: TGCAGCGTGGGAGAGGGGGCGTACACTGAAGCTTTCTTT.

The V gene is TRBV18, the J gene TRBJ2-2; the D gene is possibly TRBD1 (6 bases). The germline gives CDR1 KGHSH, CDR2 LQKENI. V was clipped by 5 bases and J by 1 base, with 14 bases between them. The CDR3 contains 16 residues. The CDR3 here is CASSREGVRNTGELFF. The CDR3 region has the DNA TGTGCCAGCTCAAGAGAGGGGGTCAGGAACACCGGGGAGCTGTTTTTT.

The gene calls are TRBV21-1 and TRBJ2-7; TRBD1 reflects the table's D call only, with no check against the DNA. TRBV21-1 is described as a pseudogene. The CDR3 length is 21 residues. This chain's CDR3 is CASSKGINRDREGKESYEQYF. The CDR3 region has the DNA TGTGCCAGCAGCAAAGGGATCAATAGGGACAGGGAGGGAAAGGAATCCTACGAGCAGTACTTC.

The chain's CDR3 is CASGLDKREATYEQYF. The CDR3 coding sequence is TGTGCCAGTGGCTTGGATAAGCGGGAGGCTACCTACGAGCAGTACTTC. This chain links TRBV2 with TRBJ2-7; 9 nucleotides agree with TRBD2. The CDR3 runs 16 residues. The junction had 14 bases not matched to a gene; V was cut back by 9 bases and J by 2 bases. Germline V gene data show CDR1 as SNHLY and CDR2 as FYNNEI.

Only one count was recorded for this clone. The chain combines TRBV7-8 with TRBJ1-5; D unresolved. CDR1 and CDR2 from the germline V gene are SGHVS and FQNEAQ. V shed 5 bases and J shed 3 bases, with 17 bases lying between them. The CDR3 runs 16 residues. The CDR3 DNA sequence: TGTGCCAGCAGCCCGGTACGGGTTCTTAACAATCAGCCCCAGCATTTT. Amino acids: CASSPVRVLNNQPQHF.

The chain recombines TRBV5-8 with TRBJ1-1; weak D call: TRBD1 (5 bases). V dropped 4 bases and J dropped 5 bases, with 9 bases sitting between them. The germline CDR1 and CDR2 sequences are SGHTS and YDEGEE. The CDR3 is made up of 12 amino acids. The CDR3 is CASSAGVTEAFF. CDR3 DNA sequence: TGTGCCAGCAGCGCGGGGGTGACTGAAGCTTTCTTT.

The V gene is TRBV21-1, the J gene TRBJ2-7; TRBD1 is the table's D call, not checked against the DNA. TRBV21-1 represents a pseudogene. This CDR3 has 15 residues. CDR3 coding DNA: TGTGCCAGCAGCCCGGACAGGGGGCTCTCCTACGAGCAGTACTTC. Amino acid sequence: CASSPDRGLSYEQYF.

This chain joins TRBV15 and TRBJ2-5, with a tentative D call TRBD1 (6 bases). The V and J ends lost 1 base and 2 bases respectively, with 11 bases between them. The CDR3 totals 15 residues. The V gene's germline CDR1 is LNHNV and CDR2 YYDKDF (reference sequence). The CDR3 loop reads CATSRGWTVQETQYF. CDR3 bases: TGTGCCACCAGCAGAGGCTGGACAGTACAAGAGACCCAGTACTTC.

The V gene is TRBV4-1, the J gene TRBJ2-1; D call uncertain. With 8 bases removed from V and 4 bases from J, the gap between germline ends came to 12 bases. This CDR3 region has 13 residues. The germline V gene encodes CDR1 MGHRA and CDR2 YSYEKL. The CDR3 coding sequence is TGCGCCAGCTCCCAATCCCCATACAATGAGCAGTTCTTC. Its translation is CASSQSPYNEQFF.

The chain combines TRBV6-4 with TRBJ2-2; weak D call: TRBD1 (5 bases). CDR3 length: 14 residues. V dropped 8 bases and J dropped 2 bases, with 12 bases sitting between them. Germline V gene data show CDR1 as MRHNA and CDR2 as SNTAGT. CDR3 DNA: TGTGCCAGCGGGGCAGACTTTAACACCGGGGAGCTGTTTTTT. This codes for CASGADFNTGELFF.

V gene TRBV6-5 combines with J gene TRBJ1-2; 8 bases align to TRBD1. The V gene's germline CDR1 is MNHEY and CDR2 SVGAGI. After removal of 6 bases from V and 4 bases from J, the junction contained 4 bases not matched to a gene. The CDR3 spans 13 residues. The CDR3 sequence: CASREDRGYGYTF. In nucleotides, the CDR3 is TGTGCCAGCAGGGAAGACAGGGGCTATGGCTACACCTTC.

The gene calls are TRBV5-1 and TRBJ2-3; a possible D gene is TRBD1 (8 bases). The CDR3 is made up of 16 amino acids. Trimming shortened V by 4 bases and J by 3 bases, and 18 bases separated the two germline ends. Per germline, CDR1 SGHRS and CDR2 YFSETQ. The CDR3 DNA sequence: TGCGCCAGCAGCGTCTTGGACAGGGAGGGGACAGATACGCAGTATTTT. It encodes CASSVLDREGTDTQYF.